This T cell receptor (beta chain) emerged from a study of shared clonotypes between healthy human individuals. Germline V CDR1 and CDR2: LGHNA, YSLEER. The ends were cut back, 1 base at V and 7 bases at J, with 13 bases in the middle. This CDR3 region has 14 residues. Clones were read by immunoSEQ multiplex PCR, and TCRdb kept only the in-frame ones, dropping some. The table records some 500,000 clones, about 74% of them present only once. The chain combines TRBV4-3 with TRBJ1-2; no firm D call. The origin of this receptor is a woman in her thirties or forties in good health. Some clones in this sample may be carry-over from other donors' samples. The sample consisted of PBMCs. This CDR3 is CASSQVLGLIGYTF. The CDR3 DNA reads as TGCGCCAGCAGCCAAGTTCTGGGCTTGATTGGCTACACCTTC.